Given below is one T cell receptor (beta chain) in context. What it recognizes is unknown. This sample stems from a study of T-cell memory formation after mild COVID-19. Findings and caveats of the study: Some SARS-CoV-2-responding clones were already detected in memory before infection. Those CD4+ clones that contracted were mainly in CM and EM (CD8+ ones in EMRA). Clonal second-wave expansions that peaked on day 37 had unconfirmed SARS-CoV-2 specificity.

TCRdb redid the calling of the 5' RACE reads with MiXCR, one entry per CDR3 protein. The data hold approximately 350,000 distinct CDR3 sequences, with 25% to 30% observed a single time. The CDR3 is made up of 13 amino acids. V was shortened by 8 bases and J by 4 bases, with 14 bases between the two germline ends. Germline V CDR1 and CDR2: SNHLY, FYNNEI. The clonotype comes from an adult woman who had mild COVID-19 (a few samples of this study predate the infection). Cell type and time point are not known. The chain recombines TRBV2 with TRBJ1-2, with D maybe TRBD1 (6 bases). The sample was PBMCs or a T cell subset sorted from them (not recorded which). The CDR3 nucleotides read TGTGCCAGCGCTAACGACAGGCGCTATGGCTACACCTTC. Residues: CASANDRRYGYTF. The full variable domain, in which reference TRBV2 and TRBJ1-2 provide the parts outside the CDR3, is EPEVTQTPSHQVTQMGQEVILRCVPISNHLYFYWYRQILGQKVEFLVSFYNNEISEKSEIFDDQFSVERPDGSNFTLKIRSTKLEDSAMYFCASANDRRYGYTFGSGTRLTVV.